These 23 T cell receptor beta chains came from one sample sequenced in a study of cytomegalovirus exposure and HLA in healthy donors. PCR primers comprised 60 Vbeta and 13 Jbeta primers. Sequencing used immunoSEQ multiplex PCR; TCRdb keeps in-frame clones, though not all of them. The sample comprises 95,000 to 150,000 clones, over 8.5% of which are singletons, and approximately 6% rests with the top ten. The sample taken for sequencing was PBMCs. These receptors were obtained from a woman between 40 and 55 years old in good health and CMV-seropositive.

This clone was seen only a few times. The J gene is TRBJ1-2, the V gene TRBV5-4, with a tentative D call TRBD1 (6 bases). The CDR3 spans 15 residues. Germline V gene data show CDR1 as SGHNT and CDR2 as YYREEE (reference sequence). V was clipped by 0 bases and J by 8 bases, with 17 bases between them. For the CDR3, the DNA is TGTGCCAGCAGCTTGGGACCTACAGGGTATAGCGGCTACACCTTC. Translating gives CASSLGPTGYSGYTF.

The chain has TRBV30 and TRBJ1-5, with D maybe TRBD1 (6 bases). V lost 6 bases and J lost 2, with 11 bases in between. The CDR3 runs 13 residues. Germline-derived CDR1 and CDR2 are GTSNPN and SVGIG (reference sequence). DNA of the CDR3: TGTGCCTGCCAAGGGGGTGGCAATCAGCCCCAGCATTTT. As protein: CACQGGGNQPQHF.

The chain recombines TRBV19 with TRBJ2-7; TRBD1 matches at 8 bases. This CDR3 is 16 amino acids long. Germline CDR1 reads LNHDA; CDR2 reads SQIVND (reference sequence). With V trimmed by 3 bases and J by 5 bases, 12 bases remained unmatched. As DNA, the CDR3 is TGTGCCAGTAGTATCTCCGCGGGGCAGGGGGCGGACGAGCAGTACTTC. It yields the protein CASSISAGQGADEQYF.

The rearrangement joins TRBV30 to TRBJ1-4; D is unclear. The length of the CDR3 is 13 residues. From germline, CDR1 is GTSNPN and CDR2 SVGIG (reference sequence). The V gene lost 3 bases and the J gene lost 4 bases, with 9 bases spanning the gap. The CDR3 DNA sequence: TGTGCCTGGAGGCCGGGTTTTAATGAAAAACTGTTTTTT. Its translation: CAWRPGFNEKLFF.

This clone has only a few counts. This chain's CDR3 is CASSETSGGAYEQYF. The CDR3 DNA follows: TGTGCCAGCAGTGAGACTAGCGGGGGGGCCTACGAGCAGTACTTC. The rearrangement links TRBV6-1 to TRBJ2-7, with TRBD2 matching over 14 bases. The CDR3 spans 15 residues. The germline V gene encodes CDR1 MNHNS and CDR2 SASEGT. V was pared by 3 bases and J by 2 bases, with 0 bases of the junction left unmatched.

The chain combines TRBV15 with TRBJ2-1, with 8 nucleotides matching TRBD2. The CDR3 contains 15 residues. V was clipped by 0 bases and J by 5 bases; unmatched bases: 3. The germline CDR1 and CDR2 sequences are LNHNV and YYDKDF (reference sequence). The CDR3 protein is CATSREAAGDNEQFF. The CDR3 region has the DNA TGTGCCACCAGCAGAGAGGCAGCGGGGGACAATGAGCAGTTCTTC.

This clone has only a few counts. This sequence joins TRBV12-5 and TRBJ1-1, with D possibly matching TRBD1 (5 bases). CDR1 and CDR2 from the germline V gene are LGHNT and FRNRAP. The CDR3 runs 14 residues. V was trimmed by 7 bases and J by 0 bases, leaving 12 bases between them. In DNA, the CDR3 is TGTGCTAGTGCCTGGGGGGGGTTGAACACTGAAGCTTTCTTT. Encoded protein: CASAWGGLNTEAFF.

The rearrangement uses TRBV6-1 and TRBJ1-1, with D uncertain. Germline loops: CDR1 MNHNS, CDR2 SASEGT. Trimming took off 5 bases at V and 1 base at J, with 11 bases between the two ends. The CDR3 has 14 residues. Here the CDR3 DNA reads TGTGCCAGCAGTAAAAATTCGGGGAACACTGAAGCTTTCTTT. Protein sequence: CASSKNSGNTEAFF.

This chain links TRBV12-5 with TRBJ1-1, with 7 nucleotides matching TRBD1. V was pared by 5 bases and J by 7 bases, with 7 bases of the junction left unmatched. CDR1 and CDR2 from the germline V gene are LGHNT and FRNRAP. There are 13 residues in the CDR3. The CDR3 reads CASGKSRDSEAFF. The CDR3 DNA follows: TGTGCTAGTGGTAAGAGCCGGGACAGTGAAGCTTTCTTT.

The J gene is TRBJ2-4, the V gene TRBV4-2, with TRBD2 as a possible D gene (6 bases). Trimming pared 4 bases from V and 0 bases from J, leaving 7 bases between. The germline gives CDR1 LGHNA, CDR2 YNFKEQ. CDR3 length equals 14 residues. CDR3 protein: CASSPGEAKNIQYF. The DNA of the CDR3 is TGTGCCAGCAGCCCGGGGGAAGCCAAAAACATTCAGTACTTC.

This clone was observed a few times. The chain is built from TRBV5-4 and TRBJ2-5, with TRBD2 identical over 7 bases. V shed 4 bases and J 7 bases; nucleotides not matched to a gene: 10. Germline CDR1 reads SGHNT; CDR2 reads YYREEE (reference sequence). The CDR3 contains 14 residues. CDR3 in DNA: TGTGCCAGCAGCCTGCGGCGGGAGTCAGGGACCCAGTACTTC. Translation: CASSLRRESGTQYF. The full variable domain, its missing parts supplied by reference TRBV5-4 and TRBJ2-5, is ETGVTQSPTHLIKTRGQQVTLRCSSQSGHNTVSWYQQALGQGPQFIFQYYREEENGRGNFPPRFSGLQFPNYSSELNVNALELDDSALYLCASSLRRESGTQYFGPGTRLLVL.

This clone was seen a handful of times. The chain uses TRBV6-5 and TRBJ1-6; no firm D call. The V end was cut by 10 bases, the J end by 4 bases, with 11 bases between. CDR3 size: 13 residues. The germline gives CDR1 MNHEY, CDR2 SVGAGI. The CDR3 bases are TGTGCCACCAAACGGTTGTATAATTCACCCCTCCACTTT. Translation: CATKRLYNSPLHF.

This clone was seen a handful of times. The gene calls are TRBV14 and TRBJ1-4, with no clear D. Germline CDR1 reads SGHDN; CDR2 reads FVKESK. The CDR3 runs to 14 residues. Trimming removed 4 bases at V and 0 bases at J, with 6 bases between. CDR3 in amino acids: CASSRLATNEKLFF. The DNA of the CDR3 is TGTGCCAGCAGCCGGCTCGCAACTAATGAAAAACTGTTTTTT.

In its sample, this clone was seen a few times. The V call is TRBV7-9, the J call TRBJ2-1; D not resolved. This CDR3 is built from 15 residues. The V end lost 5 bases, the J end lost 5 bases, and 16 bases lay between the germline ends. Germline assignment: CDR1 SEHNR and CDR2 FQNEAQ (reference sequence). CDR3 sequence reads: CASSTLLMLHNEQFF. The CDR3 DNA reads as TGTGCCAGCAGCACCCTTCTTATGCTACACAATGAGCAGTTCTTC.

The sample holds a few counts of this clone. The genes are TRBV18 and TRBJ1-4, with 9 bases fitting TRBD1. Losses at the gene ends were 1 base for V and 8 bases for J; bases not matched to a gene: 5. The length of the CDR3 is 15 residues. Germline CDR1 and CDR2: KGHSH and LQKENI. CDR3 loop: CASSPLGTGPEKLFF. CDR3 in DNA: TGTGCCAGCTCACCACTCGGGACAGGGCCGGAAAAACTGTTTTTT.

In its sample, this clone was seen a few times. The chain is built from TRBV5-1 and TRBJ2-7, with 11 positions matching TRBD2. CDR3 length equals 16 residues. The germline gives CDR1 SGHRS, CDR2 YFSETQ. V shed 4 bases, J shed 3 bases, and the junction held 9 bases outside the gene matches. The CDR3 sequence is CASSETTSGVIYEQYF. In DNA, the CDR3 is TGCGCCAGCAGCGAGACGACTAGCGGGGTAATCTACGAGCAGTACTTC.

This clone was seen a few times. The CDR3 here is CASSGPPGASGELFF. CDR3 in DNA: TGCGCCAGCAGCGGACCTCCAGGGGCATCCGGGGAGCTGTTTTTT. The chain has TRBV5-1 and TRBJ2-2, with D perhaps matching TRBD1 (6 bases). Trimming stripped 4 bases from V and 6 bases from J, with 16 bases between. The CDR3 totals 15 residues. Germline loops: CDR1 SGHRS, CDR2 YFSETQ.

The chain recombines TRBV7-9 with TRBJ1-5; 9 bases map to TRBD1. The trim removed 5 bases at V and 6 bases at J, leaving 8 bases unmatched. Germline CDR1 and CDR2: SEHNR and FQNEAQ (reference sequence). This CDR3 has 15 amino acids. The CDR3 DNA reads as TGTGCCAGCAGCGTAGGGACAGGGATAACTCAGCCCCAGCATTTT. Translated: CASSVGTGITQPQHF.

This clone occurred a few times. This rearrangement joins TRBV5-1 to TRBJ2-1, with 8 bases lining up with TRBD1. V lost 1 base to trimming and J lost 6 bases; unmatched junction nucleotides: 6. CDR1 is SGHRS and CDR2 is YFSETQ in the germline V gene. The CDR3 loop spans 15 amino acids. In DNA, the CDR3 is TGCGCCAGCAGCTTGAGACAGGGGATGGGCAATGAGCAGTTCTTC. Translating gives CASSLRQGMGNEQFF.

This chain connects TRBV6-6 to TRBJ2-1; weak D call: TRBD1 (5 bases). Trimming pared 8 bases from V and 4 bases from J, leaving 18 bases between. Germline V gives CDR1 MNHNY, CDR2 SVGAGI (reference sequence). This CDR3 region has 15 residues. CDR3 nucleotide sequence: TGTGCCAGCTTTCCAGGGTTATCCCTATACAATGAGCAGTTCTTC. Translated: CASFPGLSLYNEQFF.

V and J are TRBV18 and TRBJ1-6, with 12 bases identical to TRBD1. V lost 8 bases, J lost 8 bases, and 10 bases stayed unmatched. The germline V gene has CDR1 KGHSH and CDR2 LQKENI. CDR3 length: 16 amino acids. The DNA of the CDR3 is TGTGCCAGCCGGGGACAGGGGGCGACCCTATATTCACCCCTCCACTTT. Translating gives CASRGQGATLYSPLHF.

The V call is TRBV7-8, the J call TRBJ1-6; no reliable D call. CDR1 and CDR2 (germline): SGHVS, FQNEAQ. Trimming removed 5 bases at V and 8 bases at J, with 10 bases between. The CDR3 loop spans 13 amino acids. The DNA for the CDR3 is TGTGCCAGCAGCCAAATGGGCCATTCACCCCTCCACTTT. Translated: CASSQMGHSPLHF.

The rearrangement joins TRBV10-3 to TRBJ1-1; 9 bases line up with TRBD1. Germline loops: CDR1 ENHRY, CDR2 SYGVKD. CDR3 length: 16 amino acids. The ends lost 8 bases at V and 5 bases at J; junction bases unmatched: 15. CDR3 residues: CAISSRRPTGGTEAFF. The CDR3, as DNA: TGTGCCATCTCCTCCCGGAGGCCGACAGGGGGTACTGAAGCTTTCTTT.